These 5 T cell receptor beta chains originate from one sample sequenced in a study of T-cell memory formation after mild COVID-19. TCRdb independently ran MiXCR on the 5' RACE reads; one entry per CDR3 protein. In the table there are about 240,000 distinct CDR3 sequences, approximately 9% of which are singletons. Sequenced: PBMCs or a T cell subset sorted from them (not recorded which). Every receptor here comes from a young man who had mild COVID-19 (a few samples of this study predate the infection). Cell type and time point are not known.

This chain uses TRBV19 with TRBJ1-1; D is unclear. From germline, CDR1 is LNHDA and CDR2 SQIVND (reference sequence). There are 15 residues in the CDR3. Trimming took 0 bases from V and 2 from J, leaving 10 bases between them. Here the CDR3 reads CASSIEEGRNTEAFF. For the CDR3, the DNA is TGTGCCAGTAGTATAGAAGAAGGGCGCAACACTGAAGCTTTCTTT.

The rearrangement joins TRBV5-1 to TRBJ2-3; TRBD1 matches 11 bases. Trimming at V came to 6 bases and at J to 1 base, leaving 16 bases not matched to a gene. Per the germline V gene, CDR1 is SGHRS and CDR2 is YFSETQ. The CDR3 loop spans 19 amino acids. The CDR3 sequence: CASKFGQGALGSGTDTQYF. The CDR3 DNA reads TGCGCCAGCAAATTTGGACAGGGGGCGCTGGGGTCTGGCACAGATACGCAGTATTTT.

The rearrangement uses TRBV11-2 and TRBJ2-1; D is perhaps TRBD1 (6 bases). Germline V CDR1 and CDR2: SGHAT, FQNNGV. V was shortened by 0 bases and J by 5 bases, with 11 bases between the two germline ends. The CDR3 covers 15 residues. CDR3 DNA: TGTGCCAGCAGCTTAGATATCGGACAGCACAATGAGCAGTTCTTC. It yields the protein CASSLDIGQHNEQFF. Based on the CDR3 plus reference TRBV11-2 and TRBJ2-1, the full variable domain is EAGVAQSPRYKIIEKRQSVAFWCNPISGHATLYWYQQILGQGPKLLIQFQNNGVVDDSQLPKDRFSAERLKGVDSTLKIQPAKLEDSAVYLCASSLDIGQHNEQFFGPGTRLTVL.

The genes are TRBV4-1 and TRBJ2-7; D call uncertain. The CDR3 is made up of 13 amino acids. In germline, CDR1 is MGHRA, CDR2 YSYEKL. Trimming cost V 2 bases and J 5 bases, with 10 bases left between them. CDR3 in DNA: TGCGCCAGCAGCCAAACCCAGGCCCACGAGCAGTACTTC. This sequence encodes CASSQTQAHEQYF.

This clonotype was seen at least ten times. The chain recombines TRBV12-3 or TRBV12-4 with TRBJ2-1, with 9 bases lining up with TRBD2. The V gene end was trimmed by 4 bases and the J gene end by 0 bases; junction bases not matched to a gene: 4. This CDR3 is 16 amino acids long. CDR3 amino acids: CASSSLAGSSYNEQFF. CDR3 nucleotides: TGTGCCAGCAGTTCCCTAGCGGGGAGCTCCTACAATGAGCAGTTCTTC.